This entry lists 23 T cell receptor beta chains sequenced from one sample in a study of graft-versus-host responses after intestinal transplantation. For these TCRs, the target antigens are not known. Generated by immunoSEQ multiplex PCR, the TCRdb table keeps only in-frame clones and is missing some. The data show around 96,000 clones, more than 85% seen once. Specimen: unstimulated CD4+ T cells sorted from spleen or lymph node cells, collected before intestinal transplant. These receptors were obtained from a human donor who received an intestinal transplant.

The gene calls are TRBV7-9 and TRBJ1-1; 8 bases map to TRBD1. The CDR3 sequence is 14 residues long. CDR1 is SEHNR and CDR2 is FQNEAQ in the germline V gene (reference sequence). V shed 3 bases and J 6 bases; nucleotides not matched to a gene: 6. This CDR3 reads CASSLGQEVSEAFF. In DNA, the CDR3 is TGTGCCAGCAGCTTGGGACAGGAAGTCTCTGAAGCTTTCTTT.

The V call is TRBV11-2, the J call TRBJ2-1, with D possibly being TRBD2 (6 bases). V was trimmed by 3 bases and J by 6 bases, leaving 15 bases between them. There are 15 residues in the CDR3. Germline CDR1 and CDR2: SGHAT and FQNNGV. The CDR3 coding sequence is TGTGCCAGCAGCTTTGCAACGGGAGTGGTCAATGAGCAGTTCTTC. This gives the protein CASSFATGVVNEQFF.

The chain couples TRBV2 to TRBJ2-1; the match to TRBD1 covers 10 bases. V lost 6 bases and J lost 4; bases outside the gene matches: 6. CDR3 length: 15 amino acids. Germline V gene data show CDR1 as SNHLY and CDR2 as FYNNEI. CDR3 DNA: TGTGCCAGCAGACTCGGACAGGGGGTTTACAATGAGCAGTTCTTC. Amino acid sequence: CASRLGQGVYNEQFF. The full variable domain, in which reference TRBV2 and TRBJ2-1 provide the parts outside the CDR3, is EPEVTQTPSHQVTQMGQEVILRCVPISNHLYFYWYRQILGQKVEFLVSFYNNEISEKSEIFDDQFSVERPDGSNFTLKIRSTKLEDSAMYFCASRLGQGVYNEQFFGPGTRLTVL.

The J gene is TRBJ1-2, the V gene TRBV2; 7 positions agree with TRBD1. Trimming removed 9 bases from V and 2 bases from J; junction bases left unmatched: 3. The germline V gene has CDR1 SNHLY and CDR2 FYNNEI. The CDR3 loop spans 12 amino acids. The CDR3 loop reads CASQTGNYGYTF. In DNA form, the CDR3 reads TGTGCCAGTCAGACAGGGAACTATGGCTACACCTTC.

This rearrangement joins TRBV7-3 to TRBJ2-7, with 12 positions matching TRBD1. J was trimmed by 7 bases and V by 1 base; bases with no gene match: 8. This CDR3 contains 16 residues. CDR1 is SGHTA and CDR2 is FQGTGA in the germline V gene. The CDR3 DNA follows: TGTGCCAGCAGCTTAATCGCGGGACAGGGGGCGGGGGAGCAGTACTTC. Its protein product is CASSLIAGQGAGEQYF.

V and J are TRBV6-5 and TRBJ2-7; a weak D match, TRBD1 (5 bases). V lost 6 bases to trimming and J lost 3 bases, with 15 bases between them. From germline, CDR1 is MNHEY and CDR2 SVGAGI. CDR3 size: 14 residues. The CDR3 protein is CASRITGAYYEQYF. In DNA form, the CDR3 reads TGTGCCAGCAGGATAACAGGCGCCTACTACGAGCAGTACTTC.

J is TRBJ1-1 and V is TRBV30; no clear D gene. CDR3 length equals 13 residues. The V and J ends lost 3 bases and 1 base respectively, with 9 bases between them. Germline assignment: CDR1 GTSNPN and CDR2 SVGIG (reference sequence). The CDR3: CAWSLGPNTEAFF. In nucleotides, the CDR3 is TGTGCCTGGAGCCTTGGGCCGAACACTGAAGCTTTCTTT.

V gene TRBV28 combines with J gene TRBJ1-5, with D possibly being TRBD1 (6 bases). Germline loops: CDR1 MDHEN, CDR2 SYDVKM. V dropped 5 bases and J dropped 7 bases, with 12 bases sitting between them. There are 13 residues in the CDR3. The CDR3: CASSRQVEQPQHF. DNA for the CDR3: TGTGCCAGCAGTCGACAGGTCGAACAGCCCCAGCATTTT. Complete variable domain (other parts from reference TRBV28 and TRBJ1-5): DVKVTQSSRYLVKRTGEKVFLECVQDMDHENMFWYRQDPGLGLRLIYFSYDVKMKEKGDIPEGYSVSREKKERFSLILESASTNQTSMYLCASSRQVEQPQHFGDGTRLSIL.

The V gene is TRBV6-1, the J gene TRBJ2-3; tentative D call: TRBD2 (5 bases). The CDR3 contains 14 residues. The germline V gene has CDR1 MNHNS and CDR2 SASEGT. The V gene lost 4 bases and the J gene lost 6 bases, with 14 bases spanning the gap. The CDR3 loop reads CASSVKLVRDTQYF. The DNA for the CDR3 is TGTGCCAGCAGTGTTAAACTAGTTAGGGATACGCAGTATTTT.

A few counts support this clone. J is TRBJ1-3 and V is TRBV2; 9 bases fit TRBD1. The CDR3 sequence is 14 residues long. Germline V gene data show CDR1 as SNHLY and CDR2 as FYNNEI. V trimming: 6 bases; J trimming: 8 bases; junction bases outside the gene matches: 8. The CDR3: CASRRTGVLDTIYF. The DNA for the CDR3 is TGTGCCAGCAGACGGACAGGGGTGTTAGACACCATATATTTT.

V usage is TRBV6-5 and J usage is TRBJ2-1; 10 positions agree with TRBD1. CDR3 length: 15 amino acids. Germline lookup yields CDR1 MNHEY and CDR2 SVGAGI. The J segment lost 9 bases and the V segment lost 2 bases, leaving 7 bases of the junction unmatched. CDR3 coding DNA: TGTGCCAGCAGTTACGGCCGACAGGGGGCCCCTGAGCAGTTCTTC. Protein: CASSYGRQGAPEQFF.

The rearrangement links TRBV7-6 to TRBJ2-3, with 10 nucleotides matching TRBD2. The germline CDR1 and CDR2 sequences are SGHVS and FNYEAQ. The ends lost 5 bases at V and 2 bases at J; junction bases unmatched: 7. This CDR3 has 16 residues. CDR3 in DNA: TGTGCCAGCAGCAAAAAAGCGGGAGGGTCCACAGATACGCAGTATTTT. As protein: CASSKKAGGSTDTQYF.

This chain joins TRBV6-6 and TRBJ1-4; D may be TRBD1 (5 bases). CDR3 length equals 16 residues. The germline V gene has CDR1 MNHNY and CDR2 SVGAGI (reference sequence). The V gene lost 2 bases and the J gene lost 0 bases, with 10 bases spanning the gap. The CDR3 DNA follows: TGTGCCAGCAGTTACCCCAGGGCTGCAACTAATGAAAAACTGTTTTTT. Its protein product is CASSYPRAATNEKLFF.

This clone was seen only once. The chain combines TRBV7-6 with TRBJ2-5; 11 bases are shared with TRBD2. The V segment lost 7 bases and the J segment 4 bases; nucleotides outside the gene matches: 8. This CDR3 is 15 amino acids long. Germline lookup yields CDR1 SGHVS and CDR2 FNYEAQ. The CDR3: CASKLLAGDGETQYF. CDR3 sequence (DNA): TGTGCCAGCAAACTACTAGCGGGAGATGGAGAGACCCAGTACTTC.

This clone has a single count. V is TRBV4-1 and J is TRBJ2-6, with 8 positions matching TRBD1. CDR3 length equals 19 residues. V was clipped by 3 bases and J by 2 bases; unmatched bases: 12. CDR1 and CDR2 (germline): MGHRA, YSYEKL. The CDR3 loop is CASSQSRTGSLPGANVLTF. The CDR3 region has the DNA TGCGCCAGCAGCCAGTCGCGGACAGGGTCTTTACCTGGGGCCAACGTCCTGACTTTC.

This CDR3 is CASSLVAGNTEAFF. The CDR3 nucleotides are TGCGCCAGCAGCTTGGTGGCAGGGAACACTGAAGCTTTCTTT. The V call is TRBV5-1, the J call TRBJ1-1; D is unclear. V was clipped by 0 bases and J by 1 base, with 7 bases between them. The CDR3 has 14 residues. Germline V CDR1 and CDR2: SGHRS, YFSETQ.

This clone has just one count. The chain combines TRBV5-4 with TRBJ1-2; perhaps TRBD1 as D (6 bases). The CDR3 totals 15 residues. V was pared by 4 bases and J by 8 bases, with 21 bases between. CDR1 is SGHNT, CDR2 YYREEE, per germline (reference sequence). The CDR3 coding sequence is TGTGCCAGCAGCCCCCGGGGGGCCTACAAGGGGGGCTACACCTTC. This sequence encodes CASSPRGAYKGGYTF. Combining the CDR3 with reference TRBV5-4 and TRBJ1-2 gives the whole variable domain ETGVTQSPTHLIKTRGQQVTLRCSSQSGHNTVSWYQQALGQGPQFIFQYYREEENGRGNFPPRFSGLQFPNYSSELNVNALELDDSALYLCASSPRGAYKGGYTFGSGTRLTVV.

CDR3 in amino acids: CASSLVLAGDPSSYNEQFF. CDR3 DNA: TGTGCCAGCAGCTTAGTCCTAGCGGGAGACCCGAGCTCCTACAATGAGCAGTTCTTC. The chain recombines TRBV11-2 with TRBJ2-1; 10 nucleotides match TRBD2. Germline CDR1 is SGHAT and CDR2 is FQNNGV. CDR3 length: 19 amino acids. J was trimmed by 0 bases and V by 1 base; bases with no gene match: 9.

CDR3 loop: CAWSVGTGTYEKLFF. CDR3 nucleotides: TGTGCCTGGAGTGTCGGGACAGGGACATATGAAAAACTGTTTTTT. This chain joins TRBV30 and TRBJ1-4; 9 bases are shared with TRBD1. Germline CDR1 GTSNPN, CDR2 SVGIG (reference sequence). The length of the CDR3 is 15 residues. V shed 0 bases and J 6 bases; nucleotides not matched to a gene: 5.

A remark on this clone: The identical CDR3 is also encoded by other nucleotide sequences in the sample. The V and J genes are TRBV7-2 and TRBJ1-1, with D possibly being TRBD1 (6 bases). The CDR3 length is 14 residues. Trimming removed 1 base from V and 2 bases from J, with 8 bases in between. CDR1 SGHTA and CDR2 FQGNSA come from the germline V gene. The CDR3: CASSLGGGNTEAFF. The CDR3, as DNA: TGTGCCAGCAGCTTAGGAGGGGGTAACACTGAAGCTTTCTTT.

The genes are TRBV13 and TRBJ2-1; 7 bases are a match to TRBD1. CDR3 length: 15 residues. With V trimmed by 5 bases and J by 5 bases, 9 bases remained unmatched. The germline V gene encodes CDR1 PRHDT and CDR2 FYEKMQ (reference sequence). CDR3 protein: CASSQRQGPNNEQFF. The CDR3 DNA reads TGTGCCAGCAGCCAAAGACAGGGACCGAACAATGAGCAGTTCTTC.

This clone was seen more than once but under ten times. The V call is TRBV2, the J call TRBJ1-3, with a possible D match to TRBD1 (5 bases). CDR1 is SNHLY, CDR2 FYNNEI, per germline. CDR3 length equals 13 residues. V lost 7 bases, J lost 0 bases, and 7 bases lay in between. In DNA form, the CDR3 reads TGTGCCAGCACACAGGACTCTGGAAACACCATATATTTT. Amino acid sequence: CASTQDSGNTIYF. The complete variable domain, with remaining parts taken from reference TRBV2 and TRBJ1-3, reads EPEVTQTPSHQVTQMGQEVILRCVPISNHLYFYWYRQILGQKVEFLVSFYNNEISEKSEIFDDQFSVERPDGSNFTLKIRSTKLEDSAMYFCASTQDSGNTIYFGEGSWLTVV.

J is TRBJ2-2 and V is TRBV19; 7 bases align to TRBD2. The CDR3 is 15 residues long. CDR1 is LNHDA, CDR2 SQIVND, per germline (reference sequence). V gave up 6 bases and J gave up 1 base; unmatched junction bases: 5. The CDR3: CASRSGGMNTGELFF. In nucleotides, the CDR3 is TGTGCCAGTAGATCGGGGGGAATGAACACCGGGGAGCTGTTTTTT.